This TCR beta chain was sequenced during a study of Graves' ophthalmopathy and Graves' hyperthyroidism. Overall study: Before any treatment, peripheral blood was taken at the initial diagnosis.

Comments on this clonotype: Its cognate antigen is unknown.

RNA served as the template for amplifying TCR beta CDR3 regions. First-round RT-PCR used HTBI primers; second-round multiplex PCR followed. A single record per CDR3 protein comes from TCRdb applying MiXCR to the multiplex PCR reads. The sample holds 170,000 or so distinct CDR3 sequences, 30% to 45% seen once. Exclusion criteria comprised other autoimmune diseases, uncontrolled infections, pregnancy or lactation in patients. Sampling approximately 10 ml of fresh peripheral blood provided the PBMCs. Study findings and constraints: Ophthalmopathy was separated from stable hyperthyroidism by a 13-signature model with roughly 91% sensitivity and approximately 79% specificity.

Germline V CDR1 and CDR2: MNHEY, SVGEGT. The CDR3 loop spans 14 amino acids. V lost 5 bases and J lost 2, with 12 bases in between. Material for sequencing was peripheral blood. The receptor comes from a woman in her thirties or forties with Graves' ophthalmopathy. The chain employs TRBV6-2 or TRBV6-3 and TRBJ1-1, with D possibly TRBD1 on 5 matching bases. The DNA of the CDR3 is TGTGCCAGCAGTCGGAACAGGCTCAACACTGAAGCTTTCTTT. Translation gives CASSRNRLNTEAFF.